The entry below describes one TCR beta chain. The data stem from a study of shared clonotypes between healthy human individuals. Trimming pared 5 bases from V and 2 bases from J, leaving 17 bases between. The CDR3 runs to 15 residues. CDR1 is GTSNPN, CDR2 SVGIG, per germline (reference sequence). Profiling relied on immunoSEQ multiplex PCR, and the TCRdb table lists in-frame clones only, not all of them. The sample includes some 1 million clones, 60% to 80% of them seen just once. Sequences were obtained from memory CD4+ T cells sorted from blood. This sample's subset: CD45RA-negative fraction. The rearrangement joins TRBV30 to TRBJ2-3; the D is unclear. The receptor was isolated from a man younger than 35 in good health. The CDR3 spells CAWGRLQAYTDTQYF. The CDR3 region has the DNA TGTGCCTGGGGAAGACTCCAAGCCTACACAGATACGCAGTATTTT.